These 20 T cell receptor beta chains originate from one sample sequenced in a study of T cell changes during pregnancy in multiple sclerosis (dated by TCRdb to between 2019 and 2020). Library preparation employed the immunoSEQ multiplex PCR assay. The source is immuneACCESS, and TCRdb retained only in-frame sequences with V and J called. Part of the clones is not carried over; for the studies checked, unresolved V genes explain less than half of this, and the remainder is unexplained. The sample table records 40,000 to 50,000 clones; around 92% of these occur just once. The ten biggest clones cover approximately 0.5% of the sample. The material was CD4+ T cells from peripheral blood mononuclear cells, obtained in the third trimester of pregnancy. These receptors came from a female donor with multiple sclerosis, enrolled in a pregnancy study.

The chain employs TRBV5-6 and TRBJ2-1; TRBD2 matches 7 bases. This CDR3 spans 18 amino acids. V lost 4 bases and J lost 0; bases outside the gene matches: 13. Germline CDR1 SGHDT, CDR2 YYEEEE. CDR3 amino acids: CASSLGLVKGPSYNEQFF. CDR3 DNA: TGTGCCAGCAGCCTAGGACTAGTGAAAGGCCCCTCCTACAATGAGCAGTTCTTC.

This chain joins TRBV11-2 and TRBJ1-5, with TRBD1 as a possible D gene (5 bases). V dropped 5 bases and J dropped 3 bases, with 11 bases sitting between them. The CDR3 loop spans 14 amino acids. Germline CDR1 SGHAT, CDR2 FQNNGV. The CDR3 sequence is CASSKGGVNQPQHF. The CDR3 DNA sequence: TGTGCCAGCAGCAAGGGAGGGGTCAATCAGCCCCAGCATTTT.

The chain recombines TRBV4-3 with TRBJ1-2, with TRBD1 matching 10 bases. The V gene's germline CDR1 is LGHNA and CDR2 YSLEER. V lost 3 bases, J lost 7 bases, and 14 bases stayed unmatched. The CDR3 is made up of 17 amino acids. CDR3 in amino acids: CASSQDTGTGVYRGYTF. The CDR3 region has the DNA TGCGCCAGCAGCCAGGACACCGGGACAGGGGTTTATCGTGGCTACACCTTC.

This clone was recorded only once. The V gene is TRBV9, the J gene TRBJ2-1; 10 bases are a match to TRBD2. The CDR3 is made up of 17 amino acids. Trimming removed 4 bases from V and 0 bases from J; junction bases left unmatched: 7. The germline CDR1 and CDR2 sequences are SGDLS and YYNGEE. CDR3: CASSPRTSGLSYNEQFF. CDR3 in DNA: TGTGCCAGCAGCCCCAGGACTAGCGGACTCTCCTACAATGAGCAGTTCTTC.

The CDR3 sequence: CASSRAGTVYGYTF. The CDR3 region has the DNA TGTGCCAGCAGCAGAGCCGGGACAGTCTATGGCTACACCTTC. The chain recombines TRBV11-3 with TRBJ1-2; 7 bases map to TRBD1. CDR1 SGHNT and CDR2 YENEEA come from the germline V gene. The CDR3 runs to 14 residues. The trim removed 5 bases at V and 4 bases at J, leaving 7 bases unmatched. Using reference TRBV11-3 and TRBJ1-2 for the parts outside the CDR3, the full variable domain is EAGVVQSPRYKIIEKKQPVAFWCNPISGHNTLYWYLQNLGQGPELLIRYENEEAVDDSQLPKDRFSAERLKGVDSTLKIQPAELGDSAVYLCASSRAGTVYGYTFGSGTRLTVV.

The chain is built from TRBV4-2 and TRBJ2-7; D remains ambiguous. This CDR3 spans 13 amino acids. The germline V gene encodes CDR1 LGHNA and CDR2 YNFKEQ. V lost 0 bases, J lost 6 bases, and 9 bases lay in between. CDR3: CASSQDWAGEQYF. The CDR3 region has the DNA TGTGCCAGCAGCCAAGACTGGGCCGGCGAGCAGTACTTC.

The V gene is TRBV27, the J gene TRBJ2-5; weak D call: TRBD2 (5 bases). V was pared by 2 bases and J by 1 base, with 8 bases between. This CDR3 has 14 amino acids. Per the germline V gene, CDR1 is MNHEY and CDR2 is SMNVEV (reference sequence). CDR3 in DNA: TGTGCCAGCAGTTTAGGCGGGCGCCAAGAGACCCAGTACTTC. Encoded protein: CASSLGGRQETQYF.

The chain employs TRBV27 and TRBJ1-2; 8 nucleotides align to TRBD1. CDR1 and CDR2 from the germline V gene are MNHEY and SMNVEV (reference sequence). The CDR3 is made up of 15 amino acids. With 6 bases clipped from V and 0 bases from J, the junction kept 6 bases outside the gene matches. The CDR3 reads CASRPDRGPNYGYTF. CDR3 sequence (DNA): TGTGCCAGCAGACCCGACAGGGGACCTAACTATGGCTACACCTTC.

V is TRBV6-6 and J is TRBJ1-2, with 9 bases identical to TRBD1. Trimming at V came to 4 bases and at J to 1 base, leaving 4 bases not matched to a gene. Germline loops: CDR1 MNHNY, CDR2 SVGAGI (reference sequence). The CDR3 consists of 15 residues. The DNA of the CDR3 is TGTGCCAGCAGTTCCCGGGACAGGGATAACTATGGCTACACCTTC. It encodes CASSSRDRDNYGYTF.

The chain recombines TRBV11-1 with TRBJ1-2, with 7 bases fitting TRBD1. The length of the CDR3 is 17 residues. The ends lost 5 bases at V and 3 bases at J; junction bases unmatched: 15. Germline V gives CDR1 SGHAT, CDR2 FQDESV (reference sequence). The CDR3 region has the DNA TGTGCCAGCAGCCCCCTTGATGGGACAGCAACTTACTATGGCTACACCTTC. Residues: CASSPLDGTATYYGYTF.

This chain joins TRBV19 and TRBJ2-2; 8 nucleotides line up with TRBD1. Germline CDR1 reads LNHDA; CDR2 reads SQIVND (reference sequence). V shed 5 bases and J 6 bases; nucleotides not matched to a gene: 8. The length of the CDR3 is 15 residues. CDR3 protein: CASSPRTGRPGELFF. DNA of the CDR3: TGTGCCAGTAGTCCGCGGACAGGGCGGCCCGGGGAGCTGTTTTTT.

V gene TRBV7-2 combines with J gene TRBJ2-3, with 7 positions matching TRBD2. The CDR3 loop spans 14 amino acids. After removal of 5 bases from V and 4 bases from J, the junction contained 6 bases not matched to a gene. CDR1 is SGHTA, CDR2 FQGNSA, per germline. The DNA of the CDR3 is TGTGCCAGCAGCCGACTAGCAGGGTCAGATACGCAGTATTTT. Encoded protein: CASSRLAGSDTQYF.

The chain joins TRBV9 to TRBJ2-3; D remains ambiguous. The V and J ends lost 4 bases and 1 base respectively, with 10 bases between them. The CDR3 is 14 amino acids. CDR1 and CDR2 (germline): SGDLS, YYNGEE. The CDR3 nucleotides read TGTGCCAGCAGCTCCGAGGCCCGCACAGATACGCAGTATTTT. Translation gives CASSSEARTDTQYF.

The genes are TRBV7-6 and TRBJ2-5; TRBD2 might be the D (6 bases). Trimming cost V 5 bases and J 7 bases, with 14 bases left between them. Germline V gene sequence: CDR1 SGHVS, CDR2 FNYEAQ. This CDR3 spans 13 amino acids. The CDR3 loop reads CASSTRDSLTQYF. The DNA of the CDR3 is TGTGCCAGCAGCACCCGGGACTCGCTGACCCAGTACTTC.

This clone has just one count. The V call is TRBV5-1, the J call TRBJ2-5; TRBD2 aligns across 14 bases. CDR3 size: 20 residues. Germline CDR1 SGHRS, CDR2 YFSETQ. V shed 3 bases and J 2 bases; nucleotides not matched to a gene: 15. The CDR3 is CASSSPGLAGAGLQQETQYF. The CDR3 DNA sequence: TGCGCCAGCAGCTCGCCGGGACTAGCGGGAGCAGGGCTACAACAAGAGACCCAGTACTTC. The whole variable domain, remainder taken from reference TRBV5-1 and TRBJ2-5, is KAGVTQTPRYLIKTRGQQVTLSCSPISGHRSVSWYQQTPGQGLQFLFEYFSETQRNKGNFPGRFSGRQFSNSRSEMNVSTLELGDSALYLCASSSPGLAGAGLQQETQYFGPGTRLLVL.

CDR3: CASSLTGATYEQYF. CDR3 sequence (DNA): TGTGCCAGCAGCCTGACAGGTGCAACCTACGAGCAGTACTTC. V is TRBV5-4 and J is TRBJ2-7, with a weak D call TRBD1 (6 bases). V dropped 4 bases and J dropped 2 bases, with 13 bases sitting between them. The CDR3 is made up of 14 amino acids. Germline V gene data show CDR1 as SGHNT and CDR2 as YYREEE (reference sequence).

The chain employs TRBV2 and TRBJ2-7, with a tentative D call TRBD2 (5 bases). CDR3 length equals 18 residues. Germline CDR1 is SNHLY and CDR2 is FYNNEI. V lost 2 bases, J lost 2 bases, and 22 bases lay in between. The CDR3 nucleotides read TGTGCCAGCAGTGAAAGTGCAGTGTTCGGAGGACGGCCCTACGAGCAGTACTTC. Protein product: CASSESAVFGGRPYEQYF.

The rearrangement uses TRBV19 and TRBJ2-2; 9 bases are a match to TRBD1. The trim removed 7 bases at V and 5 bases at J, leaving 11 bases unmatched. CDR3 length: 16 amino acids. Germline CDR1 is LNHDA and CDR2 is SQIVND (reference sequence). CDR3 bases: TGTGCCAGTACCCTAACGGGACAGGGATTTACCGGGGAGCTGTTTTTT. Translating gives CASTLTGQGFTGELFF. Full variable domain (missing parts from reference TRBV19 and TRBJ2-2): DGGITQSPKYLFRKEGQNVTLSCEQNLNHDAMYWYRQDPGQGLRLIYYSQIVNDFQKGDIAEGYSVSREKKESFPLTVTSAQKNPTAFYLCASTLTGQGFTGELFFGEGSRLTVL.

This chain connects TRBV6-5 to TRBJ2-1; D may be TRBD1 (5 bases). CDR1 is MNHEY, CDR2 SVGAGI, per germline. The CDR3 extends over 13 amino acids. The germline V and J ends were trimmed by 4 bases and 10 bases, with 14 bases remaining between them. The CDR3 is CASSSTETIEQFF. The DNA for the CDR3 is TGTGCCAGCAGTTCGACAGAAACCATAGAGCAGTTCTTC.

The table lists this clone with a count of one. This chain uses TRBV7-2 with TRBJ2-3; 7 positions agree with TRBD1. CDR1 and CDR2 (germline): SGHTA, FQGNSA. The CDR3 consists of 14 residues. The V and J ends lost 4 bases and 4 bases, in that order; junction bases with no gene match: 5. DNA of the CDR3: TGTGCCAGCAGCTACAGGGGAAAGTCAGATACGCAGTATTTT. Its protein product is CASSYRGKSDTQYF. Looking up the rest from reference TRBV7-2 and TRBJ2-3 gives the full variable domain: GAGVSQSPSNKVTEKGKDVELRCDPISGHTALYWYRQSLGQGLEFLIYFQGNSAPDKSGLPSDRFSAERTGGSVSTLTIQRTQQEDSAVYLCASSYRGKSDTQYFGPGTRLTVL.